The T cell receptor beta chain under discussion was sequenced for a study of T-cell memory formation after mild COVID-19. Using its own MiXCR run on the 5' RACE reads, TCRdb lists one record per CDR3 protein. The data hold 70,000 to 100,000 distinct CDR3 sequences, with about an eighth observed a single time. Sequenced material: PBMCs or a T cell subset sorted from them (not recorded which). The TCR sequence derives from an adult woman who had mild COVID-19 (a few samples of this study predate the infection). Cell type and time point are not known.

The CDR3 region is CSASDREASEQFF. The CDR3, as DNA: TGCAGCGCTTCGGACAGGGAAGCCAGTGAGCAGTTCTTC. The chain uses TRBV29-1 and TRBJ2-1; 8 bases line up with TRBD1. The CDR3 is 13 residues long. The germline CDR1 and CDR2 sequences are SQVTM and ANQGSEA. V lost 7 bases and J lost 9; bases outside the gene matches: 11.